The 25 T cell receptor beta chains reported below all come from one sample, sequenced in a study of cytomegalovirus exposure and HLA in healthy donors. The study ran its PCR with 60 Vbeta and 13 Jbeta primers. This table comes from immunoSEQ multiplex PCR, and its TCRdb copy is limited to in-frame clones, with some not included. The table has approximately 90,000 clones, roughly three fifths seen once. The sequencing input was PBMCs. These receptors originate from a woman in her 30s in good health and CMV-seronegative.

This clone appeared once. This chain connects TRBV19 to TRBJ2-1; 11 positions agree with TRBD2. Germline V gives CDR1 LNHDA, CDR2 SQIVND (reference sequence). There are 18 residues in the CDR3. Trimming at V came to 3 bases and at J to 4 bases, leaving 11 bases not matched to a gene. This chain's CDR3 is CASSIPGTSGTGYNEQFF. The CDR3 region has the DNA TGTGCCAGTAGTATCCCCGGGACTAGCGGCACTGGATACAATGAGCAGTTCTTC.

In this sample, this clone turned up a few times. CDR3 nucleotide sequence: TGTGCCAGCAGTTTCGGGATGGACACTGAAGCTTTCTTT. This encodes CASSFGMDTEAFF. The chain couples TRBV2 to TRBJ1-1; D gene unclear. The CDR3 runs to 13 residues. Germline V gene lookup returns CDR1 SNHLY and CDR2 FYNNEI. V dropped 5 bases and J dropped 3 bases, with 10 bases sitting between them.

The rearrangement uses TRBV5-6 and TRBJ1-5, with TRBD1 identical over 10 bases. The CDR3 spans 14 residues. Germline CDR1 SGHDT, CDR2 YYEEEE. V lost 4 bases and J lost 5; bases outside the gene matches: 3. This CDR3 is CASSHGTGDQPQHF. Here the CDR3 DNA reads TGTGCCAGCAGCCATGGGACAGGGGATCAGCCCCAGCATTTT.

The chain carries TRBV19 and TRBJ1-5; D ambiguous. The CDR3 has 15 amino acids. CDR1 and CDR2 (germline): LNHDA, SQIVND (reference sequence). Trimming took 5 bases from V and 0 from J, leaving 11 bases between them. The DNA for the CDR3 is TGTGCCAGTAGTCCGGGGAGGGATAGCAATCAGCCCCAGCATTTT. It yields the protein CASSPGRDSNQPQHF.

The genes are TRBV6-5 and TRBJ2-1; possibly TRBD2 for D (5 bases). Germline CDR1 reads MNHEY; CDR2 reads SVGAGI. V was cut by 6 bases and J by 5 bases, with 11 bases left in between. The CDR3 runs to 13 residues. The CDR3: CASRELGNNEQFF. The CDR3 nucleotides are TGTGCCAGCAGGGAACTAGGTAACAATGAGCAGTTCTTC.

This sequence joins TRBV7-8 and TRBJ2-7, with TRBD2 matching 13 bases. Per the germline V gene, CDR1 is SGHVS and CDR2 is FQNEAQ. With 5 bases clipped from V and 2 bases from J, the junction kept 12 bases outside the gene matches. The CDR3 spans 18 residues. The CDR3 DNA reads TGTGCCAGCAGCCCCGGACTAGCGGGAGAAGGAGGCGCCTACGAGCAGTACTTC. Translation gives CASSPGLAGEGGAYEQYF.

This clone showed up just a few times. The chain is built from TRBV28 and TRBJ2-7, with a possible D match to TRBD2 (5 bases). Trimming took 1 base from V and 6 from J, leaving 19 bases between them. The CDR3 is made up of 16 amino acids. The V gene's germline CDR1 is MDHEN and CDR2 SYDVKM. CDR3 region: CASSLYPGAVVGEQYF. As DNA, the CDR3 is TGTGCCAGCAGTTTATATCCCGGAGCGGTGGTGGGCGAGCAGTACTTC.

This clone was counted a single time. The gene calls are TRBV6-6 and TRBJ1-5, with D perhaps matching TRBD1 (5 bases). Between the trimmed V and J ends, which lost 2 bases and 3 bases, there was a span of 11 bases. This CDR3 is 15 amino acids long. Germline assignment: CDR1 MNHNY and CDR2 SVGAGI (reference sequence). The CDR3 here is CASSYPGQFNQPQHF. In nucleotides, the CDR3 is TGTGCCAGCAGTTACCCAGGGCAATTCAATCAGCCCCAGCATTTT.

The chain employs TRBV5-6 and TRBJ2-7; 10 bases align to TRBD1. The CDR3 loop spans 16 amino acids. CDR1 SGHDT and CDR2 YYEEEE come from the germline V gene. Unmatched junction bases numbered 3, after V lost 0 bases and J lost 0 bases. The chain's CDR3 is CASSLAWDRGSYEQYF. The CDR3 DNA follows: TGTGCCAGCAGCTTGGCCTGGGACAGGGGCTCCTACGAGCAGTACTTC. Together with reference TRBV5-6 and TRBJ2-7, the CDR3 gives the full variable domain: DAGVTQSPTHLIKTRGQQVTLRCSPKSGHDTVSWYQQALGQGPQFIFQYYEEEERQRGNFPDRFSGHQFPNYSSELNVNALLLGDSALYLCASSLAWDRGSYEQYFGPGTRLTVT.

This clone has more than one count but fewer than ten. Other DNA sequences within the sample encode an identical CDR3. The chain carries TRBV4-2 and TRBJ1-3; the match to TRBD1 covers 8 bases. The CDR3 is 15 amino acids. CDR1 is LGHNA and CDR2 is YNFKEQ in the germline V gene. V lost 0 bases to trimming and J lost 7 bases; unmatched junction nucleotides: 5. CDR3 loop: CASSQEDRGGNTIYF. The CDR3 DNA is TGTGCCAGCAGCCAAGAAGACAGGGGAGGCAACACCATATATTTT.

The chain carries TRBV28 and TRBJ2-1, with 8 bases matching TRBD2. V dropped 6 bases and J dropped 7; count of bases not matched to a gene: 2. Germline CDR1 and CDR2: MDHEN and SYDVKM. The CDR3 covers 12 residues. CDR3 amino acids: CASRERENEQFF. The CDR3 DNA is TGTGCCAGCAGGGAGCGGGAGAATGAGCAGTTCTTC.

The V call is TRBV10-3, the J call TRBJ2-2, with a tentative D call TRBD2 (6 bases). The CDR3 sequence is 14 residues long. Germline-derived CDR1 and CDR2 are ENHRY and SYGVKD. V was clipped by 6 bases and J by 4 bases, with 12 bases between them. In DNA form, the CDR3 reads TGTGCCATCAGCGGGGGTGGGGGCACCGGGGAGCTGTTTTTT. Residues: CAISGGGGTGELFF.

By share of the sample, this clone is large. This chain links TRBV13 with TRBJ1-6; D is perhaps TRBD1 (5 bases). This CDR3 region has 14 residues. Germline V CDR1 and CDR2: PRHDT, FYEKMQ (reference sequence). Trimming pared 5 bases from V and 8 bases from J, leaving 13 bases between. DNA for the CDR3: TGTGCCAGCAGCAAGGGGTCAGCTTATTCACCCCTCCACTTT. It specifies CASSKGSAYSPLHF.

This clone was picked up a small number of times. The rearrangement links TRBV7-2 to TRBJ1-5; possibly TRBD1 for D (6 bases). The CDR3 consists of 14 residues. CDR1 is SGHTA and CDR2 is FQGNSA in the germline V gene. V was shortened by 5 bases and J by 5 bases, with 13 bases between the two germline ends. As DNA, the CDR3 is TGTGCCAGCAGCGCGAGGACAGCTGATCAGCCCCAGCATTTT. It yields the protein CASSARTADQPQHF.

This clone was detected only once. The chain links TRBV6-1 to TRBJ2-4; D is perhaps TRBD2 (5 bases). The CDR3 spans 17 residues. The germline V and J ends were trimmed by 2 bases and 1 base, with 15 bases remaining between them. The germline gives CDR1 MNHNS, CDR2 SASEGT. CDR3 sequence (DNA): TGTGCCAGCAGTGAAATATCCGGGAACGGGGCCAAAAACATTCAGTACTTC. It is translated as CASSEISGNGAKNIQYF.

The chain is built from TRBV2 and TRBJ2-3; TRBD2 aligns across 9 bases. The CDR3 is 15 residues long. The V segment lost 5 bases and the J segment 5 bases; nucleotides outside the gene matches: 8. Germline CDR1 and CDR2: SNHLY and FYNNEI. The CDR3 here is CASSTLSGGLDTQYF. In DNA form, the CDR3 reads TGTGCCAGCAGTACCCTTAGCGGGGGATTAGATACGCAGTATTTT.

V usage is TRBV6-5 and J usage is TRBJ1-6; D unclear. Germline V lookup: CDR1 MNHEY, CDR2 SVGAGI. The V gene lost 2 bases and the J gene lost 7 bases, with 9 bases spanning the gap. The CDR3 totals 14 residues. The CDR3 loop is CASSYLQKNSPLHF. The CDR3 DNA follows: TGTGCCAGCAGTTACCTACAGAAAAATTCACCCCTCCACTTT.

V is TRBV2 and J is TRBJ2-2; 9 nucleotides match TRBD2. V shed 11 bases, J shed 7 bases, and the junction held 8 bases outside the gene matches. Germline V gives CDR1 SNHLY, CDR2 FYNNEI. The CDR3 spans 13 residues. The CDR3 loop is CAAGRGGGGELFF. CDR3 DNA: TGTGCCGCCGGGCGGGGGGGAGGCGGGGAGCTGTTTTTT.

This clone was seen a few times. In DNA, the CDR3 is TGTGCCAGCAGCTTAAGTCAGGGGATGACTGAAGCTTTCTTT. Amino acid sequence: CASSLSQGMTEAFF. The gene calls are TRBV7-6 and TRBJ1-1; D perhaps matches TRBD1 (6 bases). The CDR3 loop spans 14 amino acids. CDR1 is SGHVS and CDR2 is FNYEAQ in the germline V gene. V gave up 2 bases and J gave up 5 bases, with 12 bases separating them.

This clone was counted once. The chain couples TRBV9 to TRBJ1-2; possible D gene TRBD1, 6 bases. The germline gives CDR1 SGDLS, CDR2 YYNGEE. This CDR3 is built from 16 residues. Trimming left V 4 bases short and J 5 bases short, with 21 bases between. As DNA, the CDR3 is TGTGCCAGCAGCCTGGAAGGGGGACAAAGAGGATATGGCTACACCTTC. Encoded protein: CASSLEGGQRGYGYTF. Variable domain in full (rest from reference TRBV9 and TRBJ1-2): DSGVTQTPKHLITATGQRVTLRCSPRSGDLSVYWYQQSLDQGLQFLIQYYNGEERAKGNILERFSAQQFPDLHSELNLSSLELGDSALYFCASSLEGGQRGYGYTFGSGTRLTVV.

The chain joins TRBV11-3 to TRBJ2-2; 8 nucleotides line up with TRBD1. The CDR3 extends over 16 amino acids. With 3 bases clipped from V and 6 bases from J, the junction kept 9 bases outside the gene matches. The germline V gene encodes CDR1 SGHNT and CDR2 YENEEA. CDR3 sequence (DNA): TGTGCCAGCAGCTTCCCCGGACAGGGATCCCCCGGGGAGCTGTTTTTT. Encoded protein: CASSFPGQGSPGELFF. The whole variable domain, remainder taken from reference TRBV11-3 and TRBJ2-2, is EAGVVQSPRYKIIEKKQPVAFWCNPISGHNTLYWYLQNLGQGPELLIRYENEEAVDDSQLPKDRFSAERLKGVDSTLKIQPAELGDSAVYLCASSFPGQGSPGELFFGEGSRLTVL.

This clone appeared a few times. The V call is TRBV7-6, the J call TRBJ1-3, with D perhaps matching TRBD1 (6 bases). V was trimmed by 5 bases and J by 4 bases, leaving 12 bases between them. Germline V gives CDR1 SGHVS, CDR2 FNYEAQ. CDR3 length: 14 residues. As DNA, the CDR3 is TGTGCCAGCAGCCGTACAGGGCGAGGAAACACCATATATTTT. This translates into CASSRTGRGNTIYF.

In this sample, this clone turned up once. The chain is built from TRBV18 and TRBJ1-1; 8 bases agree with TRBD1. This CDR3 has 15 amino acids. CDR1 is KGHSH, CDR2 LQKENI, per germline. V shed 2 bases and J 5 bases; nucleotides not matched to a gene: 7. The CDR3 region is CASSPAPRGQTEAFF. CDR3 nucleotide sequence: TGTGCCAGCTCACCAGCGCCCAGGGGGCAAACTGAAGCTTTCTTT.

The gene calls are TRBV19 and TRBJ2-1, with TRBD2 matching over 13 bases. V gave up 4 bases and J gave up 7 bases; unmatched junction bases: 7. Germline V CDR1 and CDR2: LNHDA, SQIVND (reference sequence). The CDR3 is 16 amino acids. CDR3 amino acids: CASSTWTSGSNNEQFF. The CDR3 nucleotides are TGTGCCAGTAGTACGTGGACTAGCGGGAGTAATAATGAGCAGTTCTTC. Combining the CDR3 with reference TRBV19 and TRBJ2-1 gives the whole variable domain DGGITQSPKYLFRKEGQNVTLSCEQNLNHDAMYWYRQDPGQGLRLIYYSQIVNDFQKGDIAEGYSVSREKKESFPLTVTSAQKNPTAFYLCASSTWTSGSNNEQFFGPGTRLTVL.

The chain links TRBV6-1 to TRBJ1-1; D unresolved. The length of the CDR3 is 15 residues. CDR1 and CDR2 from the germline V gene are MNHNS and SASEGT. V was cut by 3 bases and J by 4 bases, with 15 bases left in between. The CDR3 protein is CASSDAEVLATEAFF. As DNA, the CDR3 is TGTGCCAGCAGTGATGCCGAGGTCCTTGCCACTGAAGCTTTCTTT.